This T cell receptor (beta chain) appears in the sequencing data of a study of blood T cell repertoires in COVID-19. Across the study: Samples taken during acute and convalescent COVID-19 were collected in the United States, Italy and Spain.

Produced via immunoSEQ multiplex PCR; TCRdb's table is partial and in-frame only. Here the sample spans some 140,000 clones, 79% being singletons. The CDR3 totals 14 residues. The germline gives CDR1 SGHTA, CDR2 FQGNSA. V shed 5 bases and J shed 2 bases, with 11 bases lying between them. V gene TRBV7-2 combines with J gene TRBJ2-3; D perhaps matches TRBD2 (5 bases). Sequencing was carried out using peripheral blood. This sequence originates from a man aged 55-75 years with acute or convalescent COVID-19. The CDR3 sequence: CASSRGPATDTQYF. The CDR3 DNA is TGTGCCAGCAGCAGAGGGCCAGCCACAGATACGCAGTATTTT. Looking up the rest from reference TRBV7-2 and TRBJ2-3 gives the full variable domain: GAGVSQSPSNKVTEKGKDVELRCDPISGHTALYWYRQSLGQGLEFLIYFQGNSAPDKSGLPSDRFSAERTGGSVSTLTIQRTQQEDSAVYLCASSRGPATDTQYFGPGTRLTVL.